These 21 T cell receptor beta chains were all obtained from the same sample, sequenced in a study of OX40 agonist ivuxolimab in advanced cancers. Assay used: immunoSEQ multiplex PCR; TCRdb lists only in-frame clones, some missing. The sample contains about 70,000 clones, roughly 80% of which appear only once. Sequences were derived from CD4+ or CD8+ T cells sorted from blood, sampled in a trial of the OX40 agonist ivuxolimab. The receptor source for this set is an adult with an advanced solid tumor such as melanoma, head and neck, liver or kidney cancer.

The rearrangement links TRBV7-9 to TRBJ2-5; D is ambiguous. The V end lost 3 bases, the J end lost 7 bases, and 12 bases lay between the germline ends. The CDR3 is made up of 13 amino acids. The germline gives CDR1 SEHNR, CDR2 FQNEAQ (reference sequence). For the CDR3, the DNA is TGTGCCAGCAGCTTGGACGGGCTGGGGACCCAGTACTTC. It is translated as CASSLDGLGTQYF.

This rearrangement joins TRBV27 to TRBJ2-7, with D possibly being TRBD1 or TRBD2 (5 bases each). The germline V gene has CDR1 MNHEY and CDR2 SMNVEV (reference sequence). CDR3 length equals 13 residues. Trimming left V 5 bases short and J 2 bases short, with 10 bases between. The CDR3 loop is CASSTGTTYEQYF. In DNA, the CDR3 is TGTGCCAGCAGTACGGGGACGACCTACGAGCAGTACTTC.

The V call is TRBV29-1, the J call TRBJ2-7; 14 bases align to TRBD2. The CDR3 length is 15 residues. Germline V gene data show CDR1 as SQVTM and CDR2 as ANQGSEA. Trimming removed 6 bases from V and 0 bases from J; junction bases left unmatched: 4. The CDR3 protein is CSVRTSGGSSYEQYF. The CDR3 nucleotides read TGCAGCGTCAGGACTAGCGGGGGGAGCTCCTACGAGCAGTACTTC.

A single count supports this clone. The rearrangement uses TRBV5-5 and TRBJ1-1; no reliable D call. Trimming pared 2 bases from V and 0 bases from J, leaving 8 bases between. The CDR3 consists of 14 residues. Per germline, CDR1 SGHKS and CDR2 YYEKEE (reference sequence). The CDR3 protein is CASSLSGMNTEAFF. The CDR3 bases are TGTGCCAGCAGCTTATCAGGAATGAACACTGAAGCTTTCTTT.

This clone was observed once. V usage is TRBV10-3 and J usage is TRBJ1-1; D is undetermined. Per germline, CDR1 ENHRY and CDR2 SYGVKD. V was pared by 4 bases and J by 5 bases, with 17 bases between. The CDR3 totals 15 residues. CDR3 loop: CAISAHDPGGTEAFF. CDR3 nucleotides: TGTGCCATCAGTGCCCACGACCCGGGTGGAACTGAAGCTTTCTTT.

The V gene is TRBV7-8, the J gene TRBJ2-7; either TRBD1 or TRBD2 may fit D (6 bases each). Trimming took off 7 bases at V and 6 bases at J, with 16 bases between the two ends. The CDR3 sequence is 13 residues long. Per germline, CDR1 SGHVS and CDR2 FQNEAQ. This CDR3 is CASTVKKGGEQYF. In nucleotides, the CDR3 is TGTGCCAGCACCGTAAAAAAGGGGGGCGAGCAGTACTTC. Combining the CDR3 with reference TRBV7-8 and TRBJ2-7 gives the whole variable domain GAGVSQSPRYKVAKRGQDVALRCDPISGHVSLFWYQQALGQGPEFLTYFQNEAQLDKSGLPSDRFFAERPEGSVSTLKIQRTQQEDSAVYLCASTVKKGGEQYFGPGTRLTVT.

Many counts were recorded for this clone. The chain uses TRBV29-1 and TRBJ1-5; D might be TRBD1 (5 bases). There are 13 residues in the CDR3. The V end was cut by 7 bases, the J end by 5 bases, with 15 bases between. Germline assignment: CDR1 SQVTM and CDR2 ANQGSEA. CDR3 bases: TGCAGCGCGCAACGGGGGGGTGATCAGCCCCAGCATTTT. Protein product: CSAQRGGDQPQHF.

This chain uses TRBV5-6 with TRBJ1-4, with D perhaps TRBD1 (5 bases). CDR3 length equals 15 residues. Germline lookup yields CDR1 SGHDT and CDR2 YYEEEE. Deletions cut 1 base from V and 2 bases from J, with 9 bases between. For the CDR3, the DNA is TGTGCCAGCAGCTTGCGGCCAGGGACTAATGAAAAACTGTTTTTT. It codes for CASSLRPGTNEKLFF.

The V gene is TRBV30, the J gene TRBJ1-5; D remains ambiguous. Looked up from germline, CDR1 is GTSNPN and CDR2 is SVGIG (reference sequence). V lost 1 base and J lost 7, with 11 bases in between. This CDR3 contains 13 residues. The CDR3: CAWSEGPGQPQHF. CDR3 in DNA: TGTGCCTGGAGTGAGGGTCCGGGACAGCCCCAGCATTTT.

CDR3 in DNA: TGTGCCACCAGGGAGGGTGAAAAACTGTTTTTT. Its translation: CATREGEKLFF. The chain links TRBV19 to TRBJ1-4; weak D call: TRBD1 (5 bases). V was trimmed by 10 bases and J by 7 bases, leaving 10 bases between them. This CDR3 region has 11 residues. Germline assignment: CDR1 LNHDA and CDR2 SQIVND (reference sequence).

The table lists this clone with a few counts. V gene TRBV2 combines with J gene TRBJ2-5, with D perhaps TRBD2 (6 bases). The CDR3 is made up of 13 amino acids. Germline CDR1 SNHLY, CDR2 FYNNEI. Deletions cut 3 bases from V and 5 bases from J, with 10 bases between. Here the CDR3 DNA reads TGTGCCAGCAGTGATCGGGGGAGGGAGACCCAGTACTTC. Residues: CASSDRGRETQYF.

The rearrangement uses TRBV7-6 and TRBJ2-7; 8 positions agree with TRBD1. V shed 4 bases and J 5 bases; nucleotides not matched to a gene: 1. The CDR3 sequence is 12 residues long. The germline gives CDR1 SGHVS, CDR2 FNYEAQ. The CDR3 loop is CASSWDRNEQYF. DNA of the CDR3: TGTGCCAGCAGCTGGGACAGGAACGAGCAGTACTTC.

The chain is built from TRBV6-5 and TRBJ1-5; 11 bases fit TRBD1. CDR3 length equals 15 residues. Per the germline V gene, CDR1 is MNHEY and CDR2 is SVGAGI. Trimming removed 6 bases from V and 5 bases from J; junction bases left unmatched: 6. For the CDR3, the DNA is TGTGCCAGCAGCCCGGACAGGGGGCGATATCAGCCCCAGCATTTT. This translates into CASSPDRGRYQPQHF.

The chain joins TRBV5-8 to TRBJ2-2; 7 bases match TRBD1. The V segment lost 0 bases and the J segment 4 bases; nucleotides outside the gene matches: 3. Looked up from germline, CDR1 is SGHTS and CDR2 is YDEGEE. The CDR3 covers 15 residues. CDR3 sequence (DNA): TGTGCCAGCAGCTTGGAGGGGGCCGGCACCGGGGAGCTGTTTTTT. Protein: CASSLEGAGTGELFF.

The chain couples TRBV19 to TRBJ2-7; 7 bases line up with TRBD1. Germline-derived CDR1 and CDR2 are LNHDA and SQIVND (reference sequence). Trimming at V came to 6 bases and at J to 2 bases, leaving 4 bases not matched to a gene. The CDR3 consists of 13 residues. The CDR3 protein is CASRGQETYEQYF. CDR3 DNA: TGTGCCAGTAGAGGACAGGAAACCTACGAGCAGTACTTC.

The rearrangement joins TRBV5-4 to TRBJ1-1, with TRBD1 matching 10 bases. The germline gives CDR1 SGHNT, CDR2 YYREEE (reference sequence). The ends lost 6 bases at V and 6 bases at J; junction bases unmatched: 11. CDR3 length: 15 residues. The CDR3 here is CASTDSGTGVAEAFF. The CDR3 nucleotides are TGTGCCAGCACAGACTCCGGGACAGGGGTTGCTGAAGCTTTCTTT.

The chain combines TRBV5-1 with TRBJ2-3; unclear D gene. The V gene lost 6 bases and the J gene lost 0 bases, with 14 bases spanning the gap. The CDR3 covers 15 residues. Germline V CDR1 and CDR2: SGHRS, YFSETQ. The CDR3 reads CASILSQPSTDTQYF. CDR3 DNA sequence: TGCGCCAGCATCTTAAGTCAGCCCAGCACAGATACGCAGTATTTT.

The chain combines TRBV15 with TRBJ2-7; the D call may be TRBD1 or TRBD2 (5 bases each). Germline V CDR1 and CDR2: LNHNV, YYDKDF (reference sequence). The CDR3 runs to 15 residues. The V end lost 1 base, the J end lost 3 bases, and 13 bases lay between the germline ends. The CDR3 nucleotides are TGTGCCACCAGCAGAGCCGGGACGAACCGCTACGAGCAGTACTTC. The encoded protein is CATSRAGTNRYEQYF.

This chain's CDR3 is CASSPPGSGVNLGAGGYTF. In DNA form, the CDR3 reads TGTGCCAGCTCACCACCTGGGTCAGGGGTAAACTTAGGGGCTGGTGGCTACACCTTC. The chain joins TRBV18 to TRBJ1-2, with D maybe TRBD1 (6 bases). Germline CDR1 reads KGHSH; CDR2 reads LQKENI. This CDR3 is built from 19 residues. V lost 0 bases to trimming and J lost 7 bases, with 27 bases between them.

This chain links TRBV21-1 with TRBJ2-1; the table assigns TRBD2, which was not confirmed against the DNA. TRBV21-1 is a documented pseudogene. This CDR3 has 16 amino acids. CDR3 protein: CASSKPVASGYNEQFF. The CDR3 bases are TGTGCCAGCAGCAAACCCGTCGCTAGCGGATACAATGAGCAGTTCTTC.

A few counts support this clone. This chain links TRBV6-1 with TRBJ1-3, with 9 positions matching TRBD1. The CDR3 length is 15 residues. Germline lookup yields CDR1 MNHNS and CDR2 SASEGT. V shed 2 bases, J shed 5 bases, and the junction held 4 bases outside the gene matches. The CDR3 sequence: CASSESTGGRNTIYF. In DNA form, the CDR3 reads TGTGCCAGCAGTGAATCGACAGGGGGAAGAAACACCATATATTTT.